This passage covers 7 T cell receptor beta chains from one sample sequenced in a study of T cell responses to AZD1222 COVID-19 vaccine. The data were produced by immunoSEQ multiplex PCR, yet TCRdb's version contains in-frame clones alone and is incomplete. The top ten clones hold around 3.8% of a sample with some 100,000 clones, around 90% of them seen once. Sequencing was performed on peripheral blood, taken 28 days after the second AZD1222 dose. The receptor set was obtained from an adult who received the AZD1222 COVID-19 vaccine.

The chain employs TRBV7-2 and TRBJ2-5, with 9 nucleotides matching TRBD1. Trimming took 5 bases from V and 1 from J; bases not matched to a gene: 8. CDR1 is SGHTA, CDR2 FQGNSA, per germline. CDR3 length: 16 residues. The CDR3 reads CASSPSRGQGQETQYF. Written as DNA, the CDR3 is TGTGCCAGCAGCCCCTCAAGGGGACAGGGCCAAGAGACCCAGTACTTC. Based on the CDR3 plus reference TRBV7-2 and TRBJ2-5, the full variable domain is GAGVSQSPSNKVTEKGKDVELRCDPISGHTALYWYRQSLGQGLEFLIYFQGNSAPDKSGLPSDRFSAERTGGSVSTLTIQRTQQEDSAVYLCASSPSRGQGQETQYFGPGTRLLVL.

This chain uses TRBV11-2 with TRBJ2-7; TRBD1 aligns across 12 bases. The trim removed 4 bases at V and 4 bases at J, leaving 8 bases unmatched. The CDR3 has 16 amino acids. Germline V gene data show CDR1 as SGHAT and CDR2 as FQNNGV. CDR3 nucleotides: TGTGCCAGCAGCTCCGGTCGGGGACAGGGGGCGTACGAGCAGTACTTC. Translated: CASSSGRGQGAYEQYF.

The V gene is TRBV7-2, the J gene TRBJ1-1, with 9 bases lining up with TRBD1. V gave up 5 bases and J gave up 4 bases; unmatched junction bases: 5. CDR3 length: 14 amino acids. Germline V lookup: CDR1 SGHTA, CDR2 FQGNSA. In DNA form, the CDR3 reads TGTGCCAGCAGCCCGGACAGGGGTTCCACTGAAGCTTTCTTT. It codes for CASSPDRGSTEAFF.

The chain has TRBV28 and TRBJ1-2, with D perhaps TRBD1 (5 bases). The germline V and J ends were trimmed by 8 bases and 6 bases, with 13 bases remaining between them. The CDR3 has 12 amino acids. CDR1 is MDHEN, CDR2 SYDVKM, per germline. The CDR3 reads CASGASNNGYTF. The CDR3, as DNA: TGTGCCAGCGGGGCCAGTAATAATGGCTACACCTTC.

This chain links TRBV3-1 (or the pseudogene TRBV3-2) with TRBJ1-4; the D is unclear. Trimming shortened V by 4 bases and J by 8 bases, and 8 bases separated the two germline ends. Germline CDR1 is LGHDT and CDR2 is YNNKEL (reference sequence). The CDR3 runs to 12 residues. CDR3: CASSLFQEKLFF. CDR3 DNA: TGTGCCAGCAGCCTCTTCCAGGAAAAACTGTTTTTT.

This clone occurred a few times. This chain links TRBV2 with TRBJ1-1; no firm D call. Germline-derived CDR1 and CDR2 are SNHLY and FYNNEI. V was shortened by 8 bases and J by 4 bases, with 14 bases between the two germline ends. The length of the CDR3 is 13 residues. This CDR3 reads CASCLWLGTEAFF. For the CDR3, the DNA is TGTGCCAGCTGTCTATGGCTCGGCACTGAAGCTTTCTTT.

This chain joins TRBV14 and TRBJ2-2; TRBD1 is a possible D gene (5 bases). This CDR3 has 13 amino acids. With 7 bases removed from V and 4 bases from J, the gap between germline ends came to 10 bases. Germline CDR1 is SGHDN and CDR2 is FVKESK. CDR3 sequence: CASTAGLTGELFF. The CDR3 DNA sequence: TGTGCCAGCACTGCAGGGCTCACCGGGGAGCTGTTTTTT.